This entry lists 14 T cell receptor beta chains sequenced from one sample in a study of early T cells in non-severe SARS-CoV-2 infection. A single record per CDR3 protein comes from TCRdb applying MiXCR to the 5' RACE reads. The sample lists fewer than 90,000 distinct CDR3 sequences, 11% to 15% occurring once. What was sequenced was whole blood. Every receptor here comes from an adult who was a healthcare worker with PCR-confirmed SARS-CoV-2 infection or an uninfected control (not recorded which).

The chain uses TRBV7-2 and TRBJ2-1, with D perhaps being TRBD1 or TRBD2 (6 bases each). Germline V gives CDR1 SGHTA, CDR2 FQGNSA. V lost 7 bases, J lost 2 bases, and 18 bases lay in between. The CDR3 runs to 16 residues. CDR3 loop: CASNREAIFTYNEQFF. CDR3 DNA sequence: TGTGCCAGCAACAGGGAGGCTATCTTTACCTACAATGAGCAGTTCTTC.

This clonotype was counted between two and nine times. The genes are TRBV6-6 and TRBJ2-4; no clear D. The CDR3 loop spans 17 amino acids. The germline CDR1 and CDR2 sequences are MNHNY and SVGAGI (reference sequence). Trimming took off 2 bases at V and 0 bases at J, with 14 bases between the two ends. The CDR3 DNA is TGTGCCAGCAGTTACAGGCGCGACCGACTAGCCAAAAACATTCAGTACTTC. Encoded protein: CASSYRRDRLAKNIQYF.

The V and J genes are TRBV5-4 and TRBJ2-7; D remains ambiguous. Trimming took off 0 bases at V and 5 bases at J, with 15 bases between the two ends. CDR1 is SGHNT, CDR2 YYREEE, per germline (reference sequence). The CDR3 runs to 15 residues. The CDR3 region is CASSLASTSNNEQYF. As DNA, the CDR3 is TGTGCCAGCAGCTTGGCCAGTACCTCAAATAACGAGCAGTACTTC.

The chain's CDR3 is CASSPQNTGELFF. CDR3 in DNA: TGTGCCAGCTCACCTCAGAACACCGGGGAGCTGTTTTTT. The chain joins TRBV18 to TRBJ2-2; D call uncertain. Germline lookup yields CDR1 KGHSH and CDR2 LQKENI. Trimming removed 3 bases from V and 1 base from J, with 3 bases in between. The CDR3 length is 13 residues.

This chain joins TRBV5-5 and TRBJ1-6; 9 bases align to TRBD1. CDR3 length: 16 amino acids. CDR1 is SGHKS and CDR2 is YYEKEE in the germline V gene (reference sequence). The V and J ends lost 5 bases and 7 bases, in that order; junction bases with no gene match: 10. The CDR3 reads CASSTDRGFGNSPLHF. The CDR3 coding sequence is TGTGCCAGCAGTACGGACAGGGGATTTGGGAATTCACCCCTCCACTTT.

This clonotype occurred a few times. The rearrangement joins TRBV5-4 to TRBJ2-5; 13 bases are a match to TRBD2. The germline gives CDR1 SGHNT, CDR2 YYREEE (reference sequence). V was clipped by 0 bases and J by 5 bases; unmatched bases: 4. The CDR3 runs to 16 residues. Here the CDR3 DNA reads TGTGCCAGCAGCTTGGAACTAGCGGGGGGGCCTGAGACCCAGTACTTC. This encodes CASSLELAGGPETQYF.

This clonotype was found a few times. The rearrangement uses TRBV29-1 and TRBJ2-7; the D call may be TRBD1 or TRBD2 (7 bases each). Germline V lookup: CDR1 SQVTM, CDR2 ANQGSEA. The CDR3 loop spans 14 amino acids. V lost 6 bases and J 3 bases, leaving 18 bases between the germline ends. The CDR3 nucleotides read TGCAGCGTCGAATCCCCAGGGGGGGTCTACGAGCAGTACTTC. Residues: CSVESPGGVYEQYF.

This chain links TRBV18 with TRBJ1-1; D unclear. In germline, CDR1 is KGHSH, CDR2 LQKENI. V was pared by 3 bases and J by 6 bases, with 8 bases between. There are 12 residues in the CDR3. The CDR3: CASSPGLPEAFF. DNA of the CDR3: TGTGCCAGCTCACCTGGGCTCCCTGAAGCTTTCTTT.

CDR3 DNA: TGCAGTGCTTGGGACAGTCTTAACTATGGCTACACCTTC. Translated, it gives CSAWDSLNYGYTF. V usage is TRBV20-1 and J usage is TRBJ1-2; 7 nucleotides agree with TRBD1. From germline, CDR1 is DFQATT and CDR2 SNEGSKA (reference sequence). The V gene end was trimmed by 5 bases and the J gene end by 1 base; junction bases not matched to a gene: 4. This CDR3 is 13 amino acids long.

J is TRBJ2-6 and V is TRBV5-1; tentatively, D is TRBD2 (5 bases). CDR3 length: 15 residues. Trimming removed 0 bases from V and 8 bases from J, with 12 bases in between. Germline assignment: CDR1 SGHRS and CDR2 YFSETQ. The CDR3, as DNA: TGCGCCAGCAGCTTGGCTACGGGGATAACCAACGTCCTGACTTTC. As protein: CASSLATGITNVLTF.

This chain joins TRBV28 and TRBJ2-1, with D uncertain. This CDR3 comprises 13 residues. V was trimmed by 3 bases and J by 12 bases, leaving 15 bases between them. Germline V gene data show CDR1 as MDHEN and CDR2 as SYDVKM. CDR3 sequence: CASSFNLTMRQFF. CDR3 sequence (DNA): TGTGCCAGCAGTTTCAACCTTACAATGAGGCAGTTCTTC.

This clonotype was counted a few times. CDR3 sequence: CASSKAEQRNEKLFF. In nucleotides, the CDR3 is TGTGCCAGCAGCAAGGCGGAACAACGTAATGAAAAACTGTTTTTT. This chain joins TRBV7-9 and TRBJ1-4, with D unclear. This CDR3 region has 15 residues. Germline CDR1 is SEHNR and CDR2 is FQNEAQ (reference sequence). Deletions cut 5 bases from V and 4 bases from J, with 14 bases between.

This clonotype appeared a few times. J is TRBJ2-3 and V is TRBV5-4, with 9 bases lining up with TRBD2. V was clipped by 1 base and J by 5 bases; unmatched bases: 8. This CDR3 has 16 amino acids. From germline, CDR1 is SGHNT and CDR2 YYREEE (reference sequence). The CDR3 DNA sequence: TGTGCCAGCAGCTTGCGAGGCGGGGGGGCCATAGATACGCAGTATTTT. Translated: CASSLRGGGAIDTQYF.

This clonotype was observed many times. The rearrangement links TRBV29-1 to TRBJ2-1, with 10 bases matching TRBD2. CDR3 size: 14 residues. With 2 bases clipped from V and 4 bases from J, the junction kept 2 bases outside the gene matches. Germline V gene data show CDR1 as SQVTM and CDR2 as ANQGSEA. Here the CDR3 reads CSVELAGEYNEQFF. CDR3 sequence (DNA): TGCAGCGTTGAACTAGCGGGGGAGTACAATGAGCAGTTCTTC.